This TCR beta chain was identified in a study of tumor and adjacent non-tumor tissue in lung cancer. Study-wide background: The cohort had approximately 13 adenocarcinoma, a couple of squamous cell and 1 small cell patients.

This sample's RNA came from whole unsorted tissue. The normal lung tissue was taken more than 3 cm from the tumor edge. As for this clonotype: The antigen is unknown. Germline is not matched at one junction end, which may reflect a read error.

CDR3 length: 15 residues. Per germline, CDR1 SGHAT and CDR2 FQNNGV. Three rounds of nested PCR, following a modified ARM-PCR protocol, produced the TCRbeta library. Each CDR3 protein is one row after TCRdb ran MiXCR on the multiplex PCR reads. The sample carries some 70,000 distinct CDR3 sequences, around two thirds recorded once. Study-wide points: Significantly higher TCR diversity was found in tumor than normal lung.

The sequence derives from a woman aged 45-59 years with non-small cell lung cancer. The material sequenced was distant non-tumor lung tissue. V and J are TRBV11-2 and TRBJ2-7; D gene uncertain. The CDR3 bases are TGTGCCAGCAGCTTAGACAGGTGTAGATCCTACAAGCAGTACTTC. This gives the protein CASSLDRCRSYKQYF.